These T cell receptor beta chains were read from a single sample in a study of blood T cell repertoires in COVID-19. Method: immunoSEQ multiplex PCR; TCRdb's copy keeps in-frame clones and lacks some. This sample has about 160,000 clones, with less than 85% found just once. Source material: PBMCs or T cells enriched from blood (not recorded which). These receptors originate from a woman aged 45-65 years who had recovered from COVID-19. Each CDR3 is given with its conserved first and last residue. A D gene is named only where the DNA matches it firmly.

-,TRBV28,CASSPGFVGNEKLFF
-,TRBV24-1,CATSDGQPDQPQHF
TRBD1,TRBV10-2,CASRDRAGANVLTF
-,TRBV7-9,CASTFKGDYGYTF
-,TRBV6-1,CASSEAIGQGNTEAFF
TRBD2,TRBV5-1,CASSPLGGTAYNEQFF
TRBD1,TRBV19,CASSDRATRNTIYF
-,TRBV10-1,CASSPTATEAFF
-,TRBV6-5,CASKQTGVTNEKLFF
-,TRBV29-1,CSSIQGTINEQFF
-,TRBV11-3,CASSPSPHEQFF
-,TRBV28,CASSPGALGYGYTF
TRBD1,TRBV6-5,CASRGTDLYGYTF
TRBD1,TRBV12-5,CASGLGLWGTVRSSPQHF
TRBD1,TRBV11-3,CASSLAGQGNTIYF
TRBD1,TRBV19,CASTPNWGQGVNGYTF
TRBD1,TRBV6-5,CAAWGGQGFSEAFF
-,TRBV4-1,CASSQDLPRKGATDTQYF
-,TRBV5-1,CASSLGEKNQPQHF
-,TRBV6-6,CASSSTRESTDTQYF
-,TRBV12-3/TRBV12-4,CASSLSGTDTQYF
TRBD1,TRBV2,CASKDRGSYNEQFF
TRBD2,TRBV10-3,CATGGGTGLSDIQYF
-,TRBV7-2,CASSHNGHPRETQYF
-,TRBV6-5,CASSFTGSSGNTIYF
-,TRBV7-3,CASSLSPHSSNYGYTF
TRBD1,TRBV3-1/TRBV3-2,CASSRRQGAESPLHF
TRBD2,TRBV5-1,CASMERGDDTQYF
TRBD1,TRBV5-4,CASSPAHGQAEKLFF
-,TRBV7-7,CASSRASGTEAFF
-,TRBV14,CASSPLTAGTEAFF
-,TRBV10-3,CAISEQAAGNTIYF
-,TRBV18,CASSPARGINYGYTF
TRBD1,TRBV29-1,CSVTGGGQPQHF
TRBD2,TRBV9,CASSVAVSGSVDTQYF
-,TRBV30,CAWTPGPGGPQHF
-,TRBV7-6,CASSPPSRVDF
TRBD1,TRBV27,CASRSAGGAGGYTF
TRBD1,TRBV7-7,CASSSERTLGTGGAQPQHF
-,TRBV7-6,CASSLEVIGVTEAFF